This TCR beta chain stems from a study of T cell repertoires in ileal Crohn's disease. Overall study context: Operated complications were stricturing disease (approximately 60%) and penetrating disease (approximately 39%).

CDR1 and CDR2 (germline): MNHEY, SMNVEV (reference sequence). This CDR3 comprises 13 residues. V was trimmed by 5 bases and J by 7 bases, leaving 9 bases between them. The assay was immunoSEQ multiplex PCR, and TCRdb's table has in-frame clones only and misses some. The sample shows roughly 4,100 clones, just under 75% of them seen only once. General study results and limits: Mucosal expansions were suggested to be mainly CD8 T cells.

This clone showed up just a few times. Antigen: not known. This sequence joins TRBV27 and TRBJ1-6; D gene ambiguous. The sample taken for sequencing was ileal tissue. This TCR was sampled from an adult with Crohn's disease. The CDR3 protein is CASSMRGNSPLHF. The DNA of the CDR3 is TGTGCCAGCAGTATGAGAGGGAATTCACCCCTCCACTTT.